These 2 T cell receptor beta chains came from one sample sequenced in a study of CD8+CD57+ T cells in acquired aplastic anemia. It was genomic DNA that served as the template for profiling TCR beta VDJ and CDR3. Using its own MiXCR run on the reads, TCRdb lists one record per CDR3 protein. This sample carries around 400,000 distinct CDR3 sequences, just under 70% of them seen once, and the ten largest clones take 4%. Sample: sorted CD4+, CD8+, or CD8+CD57+ T cells (not recorded which) from PBMCs. The receptors originated from a human donor in good health, serving as a control.

The chain employs TRBV7-9 and TRBJ2-7; weak D call: TRBD1 (6 bases). Germline CDR1 is SEHNR and CDR2 is FQNEAQ (reference sequence). V lost 0 bases to trimming and J lost 11 bases, with 20 bases between them. This CDR3 is built from 15 residues. The DNA for the CDR3 is TGTGCCAGCAGCTTAGCGGGGGCGCACTCCTACAATGAGTACTTC. Protein: CASSLAGAHSYNEYF. The full variable domain, its missing parts supplied by reference TRBV7-9 and TRBJ2-7, is DTGVSQNPRHKITKRGQNVTFRCDPISEHNRLYWYRQTLGQGPEFLTYFQNEAQLEKSRLLSDRFSAERPKGSFSTLEIQRTEQGDSAMYLCASSLAGAHSYNEYFGPGTRLTVT.

This clonotype was seen only a few times. The CDR3 protein is CASSSRRTGAYETQYF. The CDR3 DNA follows: TGTGCCAGCAGTTCTAGGAGGACAGGGGCCTACGAGACCCAGTACTTC. The chain employs TRBV12-3 or TRBV12-4 and TRBJ2-5, with 9 bases matching TRBD1. J gave up 5 bases and V 4 bases, and 11 bases lay outside the gene matches. This CDR3 region has 16 residues.